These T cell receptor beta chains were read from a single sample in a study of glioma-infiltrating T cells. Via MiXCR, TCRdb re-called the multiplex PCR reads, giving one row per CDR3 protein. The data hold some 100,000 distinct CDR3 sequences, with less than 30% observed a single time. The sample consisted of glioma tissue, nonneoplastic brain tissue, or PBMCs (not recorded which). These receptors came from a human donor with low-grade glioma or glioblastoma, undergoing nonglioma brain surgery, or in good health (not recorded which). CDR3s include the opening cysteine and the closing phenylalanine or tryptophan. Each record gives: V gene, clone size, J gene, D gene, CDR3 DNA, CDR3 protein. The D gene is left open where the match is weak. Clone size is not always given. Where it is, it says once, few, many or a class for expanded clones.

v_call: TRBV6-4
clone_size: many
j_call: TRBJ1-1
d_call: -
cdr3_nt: TGTGCCAGCAGTGAATCGGGCGGGAACACTGAAGCTTTCTTT
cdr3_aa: CASSESGGNTEAFF

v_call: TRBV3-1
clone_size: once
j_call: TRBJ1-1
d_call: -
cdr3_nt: TGTGCCATCAGCCAAGGGCAACGAGCTTTCTTT
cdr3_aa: CAISQGQRAFF

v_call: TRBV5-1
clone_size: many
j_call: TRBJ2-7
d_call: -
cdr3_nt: TGCGCCAGCAGCTTACACAGGCCGACCTACGAGCAGTACTTC
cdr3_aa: CASSLHRPTYEQYF

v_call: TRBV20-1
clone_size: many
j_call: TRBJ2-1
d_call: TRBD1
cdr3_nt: TGCAGTGCCAGGGGACAGGGAGGAGCGGGTCGTCTCAATGAGCAGTTCTTC
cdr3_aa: CSARGQGGAGRLNEQFF

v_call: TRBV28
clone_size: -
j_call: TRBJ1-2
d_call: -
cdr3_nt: TGTGCCAGCAGCCATGGGGGGATCGAGAGGGACTATAACTACACCTTC
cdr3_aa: CASSHGGIERDYNYTF

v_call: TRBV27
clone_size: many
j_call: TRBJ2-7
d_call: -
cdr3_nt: TGTGCCAGCAGCTACGGACGGAGTAGCTCCTACGAGCAGTACTTC
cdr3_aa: CASSYGRSSSYEQYF

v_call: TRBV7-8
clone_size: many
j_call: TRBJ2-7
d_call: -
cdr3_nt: TGTGCCAGCAGCTCCCCGAGACAACTAGTAATCCCACCCGCGAGCTCCTACGAGCAGTACTTC
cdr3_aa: CASSSPRQLVIPPASSYEQYF

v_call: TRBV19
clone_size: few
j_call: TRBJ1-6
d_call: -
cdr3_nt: TGTGCCAGTAGTTCCCGCGGACACGATAATTCACCCCTCCACTTT
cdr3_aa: CASSSRGHDNSPLHF

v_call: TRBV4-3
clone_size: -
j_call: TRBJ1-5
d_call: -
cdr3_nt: TGCGCCAGCAGCCAAGACGGGAGGTCCTGGAACCCCCAGCATTTT
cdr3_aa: CASSQDGRSWNPQHF

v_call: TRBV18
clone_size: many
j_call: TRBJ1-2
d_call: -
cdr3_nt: TGTGCCAGCTCACCATCCAGGGAGGGAGGCTACACCTTC
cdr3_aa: CASSPSREGGYTF

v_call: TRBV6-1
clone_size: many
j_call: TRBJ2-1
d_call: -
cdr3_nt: TGTGCCAGCAGCTTAGCGGTCCCATACAATGAGCAGTTCTTC
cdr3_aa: CASSLAVPYNEQFF

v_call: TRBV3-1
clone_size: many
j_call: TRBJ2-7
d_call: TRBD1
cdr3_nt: TGTGCCAGCAGCCTCGGACAGGGTCGGTACGAGCAGTACTTC
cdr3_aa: CASSLGQGRYEQYF